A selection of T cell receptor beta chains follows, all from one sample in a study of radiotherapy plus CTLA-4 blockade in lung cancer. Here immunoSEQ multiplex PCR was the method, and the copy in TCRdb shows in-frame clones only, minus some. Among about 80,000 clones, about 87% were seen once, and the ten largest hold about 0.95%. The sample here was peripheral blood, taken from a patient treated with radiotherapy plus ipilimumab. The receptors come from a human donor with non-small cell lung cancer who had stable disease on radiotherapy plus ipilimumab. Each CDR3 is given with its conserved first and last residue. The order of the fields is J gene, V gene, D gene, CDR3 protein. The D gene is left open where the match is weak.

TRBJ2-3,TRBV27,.,CASSLSPGPTDTQYF
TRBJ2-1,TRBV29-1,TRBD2,CSVDVSGGSGNEQFF
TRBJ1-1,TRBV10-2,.,CASTKGGVGTEAFF
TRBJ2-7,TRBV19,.,CASRDHNYEQYF
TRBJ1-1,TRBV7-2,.,CASSHGGGTEAFF
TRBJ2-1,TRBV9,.,CASSVGGRAGPNNEQFF
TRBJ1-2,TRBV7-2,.,CASSPRAGATADGYTF
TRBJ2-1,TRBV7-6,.,CASSTPGASFDEQFF
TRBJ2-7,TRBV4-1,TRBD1,CASSQVPGTGAYEQYF
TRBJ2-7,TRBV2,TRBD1,CASMKPPGQGYEQYF
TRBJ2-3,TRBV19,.,CASSVPGTDTQYF